This T cell receptor (beta chain) appears in the sequencing data of a study of cytomegalovirus exposure and HLA in healthy donors. Study overall: Clustering assigned about 80% of the roughly 380 genotyped donors to the Caucasian-associated ancestry cluster.

The length of the CDR3 is 17 residues. Per the germline V gene, CDR1 is SGHRS and CDR2 is YFSETQ. Trimming removed 0 bases from V and 6 bases from J, with 16 bases in between. Primers included in the PCR were 60 Vbeta and 13 Jbeta primers. Data came from immunoSEQ multiplex PCR; TCRdb stores just in-frame clones and leaves some out. This sample has roughly 18,000 clones, with roughly 70% found just once. This clone was detected a few times. The source of this sequence is a man between 18 and 29 years old in good health and CMV-seronegative. Sequenced: PBMCs. The V call is TRBV5-1, the J call TRBJ1-6, with a possible D match to TRBD1 (5 bases). CDR3 sequence reads: CASSLGGEGRGNSPLHF. The DNA of the CDR3 is TGCGCCAGCAGCTTGGGGGGCGAAGGGAGGGGTAATTCACCCCTCCACTTT.